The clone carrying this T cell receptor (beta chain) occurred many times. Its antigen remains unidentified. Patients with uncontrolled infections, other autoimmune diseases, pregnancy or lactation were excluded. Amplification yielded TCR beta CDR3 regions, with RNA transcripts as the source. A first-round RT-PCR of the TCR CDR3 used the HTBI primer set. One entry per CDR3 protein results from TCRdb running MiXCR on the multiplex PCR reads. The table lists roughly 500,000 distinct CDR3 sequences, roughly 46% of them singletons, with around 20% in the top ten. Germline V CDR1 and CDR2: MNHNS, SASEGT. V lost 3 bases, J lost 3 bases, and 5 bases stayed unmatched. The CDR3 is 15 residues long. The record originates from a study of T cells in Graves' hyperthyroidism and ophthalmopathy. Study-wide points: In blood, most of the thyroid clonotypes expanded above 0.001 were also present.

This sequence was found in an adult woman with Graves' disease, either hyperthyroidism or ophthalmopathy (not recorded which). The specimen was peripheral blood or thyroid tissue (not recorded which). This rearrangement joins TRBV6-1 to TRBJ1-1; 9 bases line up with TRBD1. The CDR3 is CASSEGQGRDTEAFF. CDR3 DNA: TGTGCCAGCAGTGAGGGACAGGGAAGGGACACTGAAGCTTTCTTT.